This T cell receptor beta chain stems from a study of blood T cell repertoires in COVID-19. Turning to the study itself: Sites in the United States, Italy and Spain provided acute and convalescent COVID-19 samples. T cells, B-cell-depleted T cells, or PBMCs provided the cDNA or gDNA that served as material.

Under the authors' procedure: The authors estimated nucleated cell counts from reference gene primer amplification. The protocol was immunoSEQ multiplex PCR, while the TCRdb copy is restricted to in-frame clones and leaves out a portion. V, J and clone size reflect that table, while D and trimming were determined from the DNA. The top ten clones hold 6% to 8.5% of a sample with roughly 200,000 clones, 80% of them seen once. Germline-derived CDR1 and CDR2 are SGHVS and FQNEAQ. The CDR3 is 13 residues long. V lost 1 base and J 6 bases, leaving 6 bases between the germline ends. The chain links TRBV7-8 to TRBJ2-2, with D perhaps TRBD1 (6 bases). This TCR derives from a man aged 55 to 70 with acute or convalescent COVID-19. The specimen sequenced was peripheral blood. The CDR3 DNA reads TGTGCCAGCAGCTTAGACAGGGCCGGGGAGCTGTTTTTT. It is translated as CASSLDRAGELFF.